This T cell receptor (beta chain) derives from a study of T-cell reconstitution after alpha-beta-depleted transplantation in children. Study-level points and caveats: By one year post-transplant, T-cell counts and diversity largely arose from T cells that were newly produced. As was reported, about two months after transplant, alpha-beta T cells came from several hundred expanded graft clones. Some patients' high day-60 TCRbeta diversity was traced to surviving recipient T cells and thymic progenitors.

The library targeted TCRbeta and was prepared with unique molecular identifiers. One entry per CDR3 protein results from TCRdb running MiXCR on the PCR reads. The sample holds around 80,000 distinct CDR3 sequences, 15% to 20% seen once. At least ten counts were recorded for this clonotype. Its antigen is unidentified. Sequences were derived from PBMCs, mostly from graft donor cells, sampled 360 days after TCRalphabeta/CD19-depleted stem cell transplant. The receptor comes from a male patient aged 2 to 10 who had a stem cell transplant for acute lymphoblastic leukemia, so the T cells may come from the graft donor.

CDR3 sequence (DNA): TGTGCCAGCAGCTCTAGCGGGAGGGCCGGAGATACGCAGTATTTT. Its protein product is CASSSSGRAGDTQYF. V is TRBV7-6 and J is TRBJ2-3, with TRBD2 matching over 12 bases. Germline V lookup: CDR1 SGHVS, CDR2 FNYEAQ. The CDR3 runs 15 residues. Losses at the gene ends were 4 bases for V and 5 bases for J; bases not matched to a gene: 4.